Following are 29 T cell receptor beta chains from one sample sequenced in a study of T cells after yellow fever vaccination. Via MiXCR, TCRdb re-called the 5' RACE reads, giving one row per CDR3 protein. This table holds approximately 300,000 distinct CDR3 sequences, around 6.8% found once. The input for sequencing was PBMCs, taken around 45 days after the first yellow fever vaccination. These receptors originate from a man aged 18 to 30 who received the YFV17D yellow fever vaccine.

This clonotype was found a few times. The V gene is TRBV9, the J gene TRBJ2-7; 10 bases fit TRBD1. The CDR3 is 16 residues long. Trimming took 4 bases from V and 2 from J; bases not matched to a gene: 9. Germline CDR1 and CDR2: SGDLS and YYNGEE. CDR3 region: CASSRFSGTGAYEQYF. The DNA of the CDR3 is TGTGCCAGCAGCCGATTCTCCGGGACAGGGGCCTACGAGCAGTACTTC.

The gene calls are TRBV20-1 and TRBJ2-7, with D perhaps TRBD1 (6 bases). The CDR3 contains 15 residues. V lost 3 bases, J lost 3 bases, and 18 bases lay in between. The germline V gene has CDR1 DFQATT and CDR2 SNEGSKA (reference sequence). DNA for the CDR3: TGCAGTGCTAGGCCCCCGACCGGGACACTCTACGAGCAGTACTTC. It codes for CSARPPTGTLYEQYF.

The rearrangement uses TRBV7-9 and TRBJ1-5, with D perhaps TRBD1 (6 bases). From germline, CDR1 is SEHNR and CDR2 FQNEAQ (reference sequence). The CDR3 loop spans 16 amino acids. V was shortened by 5 bases and J by 0 bases, with 14 bases between the two germline ends. CDR3 protein: CASSPTGLYSNQPQHF. In DNA, the CDR3 is TGTGCCAGCAGCCCAACAGGGCTGTATAGCAATCAGCCCCAGCATTTT.

The table lists this clonotype with a few counts. The chain carries TRBV7-9 and TRBJ2-1; D may match TRBD1 or TRBD2 (5 bases each). This CDR3 is 15 amino acids long. V lost 7 bases, J lost 6 bases, and 19 bases lay in between. The germline gives CDR1 SEHNR, CDR2 FQNEAQ (reference sequence). CDR3 protein: CASTGRGRLPNEQFF. CDR3 DNA sequence: TGTGCCAGCACCGGACGGGGCAGACTTCCCAATGAGCAGTTCTTC. Full variable domain (missing parts from reference TRBV7-9 and TRBJ2-1): DTGVSQNPRHKITKRGQNVTFRCDPISEHNRLYWYRQTLGQGPEFLTYFQNEAQLEKSRLLSDRFSAERPKGSFSTLEIQRTEQGDSAMYLCASTGRGRLPNEQFFGPGTRLTVL.

The gene calls are TRBV5-1 and TRBJ2-1; possible D gene TRBD1, 5 bases. Trimming removed 4 bases at V and 1 base at J, with 9 bases between. The CDR3 runs to 14 residues. Germline-derived CDR1 and CDR2 are SGHRS and YFSETQ. The CDR3, as DNA: TGCGCCAGCAGCACCAGGGTATCCTACAATGAGCAGTTCTTC. As protein: CASSTRVSYNEQFF.

DNA of the CDR3: TGTGCCAGTAGTGACGGACGGAGATGGGGGAACACTGAAGCTTTCTTT. Translating gives CASSDGRRWGNTEAFF. The rearrangement links TRBV19 to TRBJ1-1; D unresolved. Germline loops: CDR1 LNHDA, CDR2 SQIVND (reference sequence). The CDR3 is made up of 16 amino acids. V lost 5 bases and J lost 1, with 17 bases in between. The entire variable domain, with the rest obtained from reference TRBV19 and TRBJ1-1, is as follows: DGGITQSPKYLFRKEGQNVTLSCEQNLNHDAMYWYRQDPGQGLRLIYYSQIVNDFQKGDIAEGYSVSREKKESFPLTVTSAQKNPTAFYLCASSDGRRWGNTEAFFGQGTRLTVV.

This clonotype was counted only a few times. This chain connects TRBV5-1 to TRBJ1-4, with TRBD1 matching 12 bases. Trimming at V came to 4 bases and at J to 6 bases, leaving 10 bases not matched to a gene. Germline V gene sequence: CDR1 SGHRS, CDR2 YFSETQ. There are 17 residues in the CDR3. CDR3: CASSPLWGQGAHEKLFF. Written as DNA, the CDR3 is TGCGCCAGCAGCCCACTGTGGGGACAGGGGGCCCATGAAAAACTGTTTTTT. The full variable domain, completed using reference TRBV5-1 and TRBJ1-4, is KAGVTQTPRYLIKTRGQQVTLSCSPISGHRSVSWYQQTPGQGLQFLFEYFSETQRNKGNFPGRFSGRQFSNSRSEMNVSTLELGDSALYLCASSPLWGQGAHEKLFFGSGTQLSVL.

This clonotype was detected a few times. The chain uses TRBV29-1 and TRBJ2-2, with 8 bases identical to TRBD1. Germline CDR1 is SQVTM and CDR2 is ANQGSEA. With 6 bases clipped from V and 8 bases from J, the junction kept 5 bases outside the gene matches. The CDR3 runs to 12 residues. The CDR3 here is CSVDRAFGELFF. DNA for the CDR3: TGCAGCGTGGACAGGGCTTTTGGGGAGCTGTTTTTT.

This clonotype was detected a few times. V is TRBV6-5 and J is TRBJ2-3; D is uncertain. The CDR3 runs to 12 residues. V was trimmed by 8 bases and J by 6 bases, leaving 12 bases between them. Germline V lookup: CDR1 MNHEY, CDR2 SVGAGI. The CDR3 coding sequence is TGTGCCAGCGCTCCCGGACGGGATACGCAGTATTTT. Protein sequence: CASAPGRDTQYF.

This clonotype has a count of ten or more. The chain carries TRBV14 and TRBJ2-7; TRBD1 agrees at 12 bases. In germline, CDR1 is SGHDN, CDR2 FVKESK. Trimming took 4 bases from V and 4 from J; bases not matched to a gene: 5. The CDR3 has 15 residues. The CDR3 here is CASSPGQGAGYEQYV. The CDR3 bases are TGTGCCAGCAGCCCGGGACAGGGGGCTGGGTACGAGCAGTACGTC.

V usage is TRBV11-1 and J usage is TRBJ2-1; 8 nucleotides align to TRBD2. CDR3 size: 14 residues. Germline V lookup: CDR1 SGHAT, CDR2 FQDESV (reference sequence). Unmatched junction bases numbered 4, after V lost 1 base and J lost 8 bases. CDR3 in DNA: TGTGCCAGCAGCTTAGGGACTAGCATCGATGAGCAGTTCTTC. Protein product: CASSLGTSIDEQFF.

This clonotype came up many times. The chain combines TRBV7-2 with TRBJ2-7; a weak D match, TRBD2 (6 bases). This CDR3 comprises 15 residues. Trimming took off 2 bases at V and 1 base at J, with 12 bases between the two ends. Germline V gene lookup returns CDR1 SGHTA and CDR2 FQGNSA. The CDR3 DNA sequence: TGTGCCAGCAGCTTACAGGGAGGTCTATCCTACGAGCAGTACGTC. Its protein product is CASSLQGGLSYEQYV.

A remark on this clonotype: A read error may account for a junction end that differs from germline. As DNA, the CDR3 is TGTGCCAGCAGCATAGCGACAGCGTATGAAGCTTTCTTT. Its protein is CASSIATAYEAFF. This chain uses TRBV7-2 with TRBJ1-1; maybe TRBD1 (5 bases). Germline V gene sequence: CDR1 SGHTA, CDR2 FQGNSA. The CDR3 has 13 amino acids. The complete variable domain, with remaining parts taken from reference TRBV7-2 and TRBJ1-1, reads GAGVSQSPSNKVTEKGKDVELRCDPISGHTALYWYRQSLGQGLEFLIYFQGNSAPDKSGLPSDRFSAERTGGSVSTLTIQRTQQEDSAVYLCASSIATAYEAFFGQGTRLTVV.

This clonotype has a handful of counts. V and J are TRBV5-6 and TRBJ1-6; D gene ambiguous. The CDR3 sequence is 12 residues long. Deletions cut 4 bases from V and 14 bases from J, with 13 bases between. The germline V gene encodes CDR1 SGHDT and CDR2 YYEEEE. The CDR3 bases are TGTGCCAGCAGCACCCGGGATTTGGCCCTCCACTTT. This gives the protein CASSTRDLALHF. The full variable domain, with the rest looked up from reference TRBV5-6 and TRBJ1-6, is DAGVTQSPTHLIKTRGQQVTLRCSPKSGHDTVSWYQQALGQGPQFIFQYYEEEERQRGNFPDRFSGHQFPNYSSELNVNALLLGDSALYLCASSTRDLALHFGNGTRLTVT.

This clonotype appeared many times. The chain joins TRBV7-9 to TRBJ2-5, with 9 positions matching TRBD2. CDR3 size: 14 residues. Looked up from germline, CDR1 is SEHNR and CDR2 is FQNEAQ (reference sequence). The ends lost 3 bases at V and 5 bases at J; junction bases unmatched: 4. CDR3 sequence: CASSFLSGGETQYF. CDR3 nucleotides: TGTGCCAGCAGCTTTCTTAGCGGGGGCGAGACCCAGTACTTC.

This chain joins TRBV20-1 and TRBJ2-7, with no clear D. Germline V lookup: CDR1 DFQATT, CDR2 SNEGSKA (reference sequence). With 5 bases removed from V and 9 bases from J, the gap between germline ends came to 14 bases. The CDR3 is made up of 11 amino acids. The CDR3 loop is CSAGGGGPQYF. In DNA, the CDR3 is TGCAGTGCTGGCGGTGGCGGCCCGCAGTACTTC.

In this sample, this clonotype turned up many times. The CDR3 sequence is CASSPPFGEGTGTGELFF. DNA of the CDR3: TGTGCCAGCAGCCCTCCCTTTGGGGAGGGGACCGGGACCGGGGAGCTGTTTTTT. The chain recombines TRBV11-2 with TRBJ2-2, with 7 bases fitting TRBD2. CDR1 SGHAT and CDR2 FQNNGV come from the germline V gene. The J segment lost 5 bases and the V segment lost 5 bases, leaving 17 bases of the junction unmatched. The CDR3 sequence is 18 residues long.

This clonotype was seen more than once but under ten times. The V gene is TRBV12-3 or TRBV12-4, the J gene TRBJ2-3; TRBD2 matches 10 bases. The junction had 3 bases not matched to a gene; V was cut back by 3 bases and J by 3 bases. The CDR3 has 15 residues. CDR3 region: CASSFPGLATDTQYF. DNA for the CDR3: TGTGCCAGCAGTTTTCCGGGACTAGCGACAGATACGCAGTATTTT.

The V call is TRBV11-2, the J call TRBJ2-2, with TRBD1 identical over 9 bases. The CDR3 extends over 17 amino acids. Trimming at V came to 0 bases and at J to 5 bases, leaving 7 bases not matched to a gene. Germline V gene lookup returns CDR1 SGHAT and CDR2 FQNNGV. In DNA form, the CDR3 reads TGTGCCAGCAGCTTAGATAGAAACAGGGGGCGGACCGGGGAGCTGTTTTTT. It codes for CASSLDRNRGRTGELFF.

The sample holds many counts of this clonotype. The chain joins TRBV12-3 or TRBV12-4 to TRBJ2-5; 9 nucleotides agree with TRBD2. The CDR3 is made up of 15 amino acids. J lost 2 bases, V lost 3 bases, and 4 bases had no gene match. The CDR3 DNA reads as TGTGCCAGCAGTTTCCTAGCGGGGTCTCAAGAGACCCAGTACTTC. Protein: CASSFLAGSQETQYF.

The chain is built from TRBV6-1 and TRBJ1-1; TRBD1 is a possible D gene (6 bases). Deletions cut 7 bases from V and 2 bases from J, with 17 bases between. The CDR3 has 15 amino acids. Germline V gene lookup returns CDR1 MNHNS and CDR2 SASEGT. CDR3 amino acids: CASISGSGANTEAFF. In nucleotides, the CDR3 is TGTGCCAGCATCTCGGGCTCGGGGGCCAACACTGAAGCTTTCTTT.

This clonotype was found a few times. The rearrangement joins TRBV25-1 to TRBJ1-2; perhaps TRBD1 as D (6 bases). The germline V and J ends were trimmed by 6 bases and 4 bases, with 15 bases remaining between them. This CDR3 comprises 14 residues. Germline loops: CDR1 MGHDK, CDR2 SYGVNS. The CDR3 loop reads CASSPSGGAYGYTF. The CDR3 region has the DNA TGTGCCAGCAGCCCTTCCGGGGGGGCCTATGGCTACACCTTC.

Comments on this clonotype: A much larger clone differs from this one at a single base, so this may be a read error. The chain joins TRBV5-1 to TRBJ2-7; TRBD2 matches at 11 bases. This CDR3 contains 16 residues. Unmatched junction bases numbered 7, after V lost 3 bases and J lost 2 bases. In germline, CDR1 is SGHRS, CDR2 YFSETQ. The DNA of the CDR3 is TGCGCCAGCAGCTCAACTAGCGGGGGAGTTCCCTACGAGCAGTACTTC. It translates to CASSSTSGGVPYEQYF.

This clonotype appeared a few times. The V gene is TRBV20-1, the J gene TRBJ1-2, with D possibly matching TRBD1 (6 bases). Germline CDR1 DFQATT, CDR2 SNEGSKA (reference sequence). Trimming stripped 3 bases from V and 5 bases from J, with 13 bases between. The CDR3 extends over 13 amino acids. This chain's CDR3 is CSASQPGEYGYTF. Written as DNA, the CDR3 is TGCAGTGCTAGTCAGCCAGGGGAGTATGGCTACACCTTC.

This clonotype was detected a few times. The chain couples TRBV5-6 to TRBJ2-7; a possible D gene is TRBD2 (5 bases). The CDR3 is 11 amino acids. Trimming stripped 4 bases from V and 6 bases from J, with 8 bases between. Per germline, CDR1 SGHDT and CDR2 YYEEEE. The CDR3 protein is CASSRGSEQYV. The CDR3 DNA sequence: TGTGCCAGCAGCCGGGGAAGCGAGCAGTACGTC.

This clonotype was seen only a few times. The rearrangement links TRBV20-1 to TRBJ2-7; 8 bases map to TRBD1. The CDR3 has 15 residues. Germline values: CDR1 DFQATT, CDR2 SNEGSKA (reference sequence). V lost 5 bases to trimming and J lost 0 bases; unmatched junction nucleotides: 9. In DNA form, the CDR3 reads TGCAGTGCTCGGCCAGGACAGGGTACCTCCTACGAGCAGTACTTC. This gives the protein CSARPGQGTSYEQYF.

This clonotype was recorded at least ten times. This rearrangement joins TRBV10-3 to TRBJ2-2; D is unresolved. V was cut by 6 bases and J by 3 bases, with 8 bases left in between. The CDR3 is 13 amino acids. Germline-derived CDR1 and CDR2 are ENHRY and SYGVKD. The CDR3 nucleotides read TGTGCCATCAGGGGTACAGACACCGGGGAGCTGTTTTTT. Translating gives CAIRGTDTGELFF.

This clonotype was detected only a few times. The chain combines TRBV5-1 with TRBJ2-3; 10 nucleotides agree with TRBD2. With 5 bases clipped from V and 3 bases from J, the junction kept 3 bases outside the gene matches. Germline-derived CDR1 and CDR2 are SGHRS and YFSETQ. This CDR3 region has 14 residues. The CDR3 DNA is TGCGCCAGCAGGGCACTAGCGGGGACAGATACGCAGTATTTT. It encodes CASRALAGTDTQYF.

Only a few counts were recorded for this clonotype. V usage is TRBV6-5 and J usage is TRBJ1-1; 10 bases line up with TRBD1. This CDR3 has 12 amino acids. Germline loops: CDR1 MNHEY, CDR2 SVGAGI. The V gene end was trimmed by 4 bases and the J gene end by 10 bases; junction bases not matched to a gene: 3. Here the CDR3 reads CASSSDRGIAFF. CDR3 nucleotide sequence: TGTGCCAGCAGTTCGGACAGGGGGATAGCTTTCTTT.